Listed below are T cell receptor beta chains from one sample, sequenced in a study of post-analysis software for immune sequencing data. Each CDR3 protein gets one entry after TCRdb re-called the PCR reads with MiXCR. The sample shows about 770,000 distinct CDR3 sequences, approximately 44% of them seen only once. The sample comprised blood. These receptor sequences come from a girl aged 5-17 years with multiple sclerosis. CDR3s include the opening cysteine and the closing phenylalanine or tryptophan. The D gene is left open where the match is weak. Expanded clones are given a class, and other clones once, few, many or no size at all.

-	TRBV14	TRBJ1-4	-	CASSQDLDSPNEKLFF	TGTGCCAGCAGCCAAGATCTAGACAGTCCTAATGAAAAACTGTTTTTT
-	TRBV7-8	TRBJ2-3	-	CAAGLGRADTQYF	TGTGCCGCGGGGCTAGGTCGGGCAGATACGCAGTATTTT
-	TRBV7-6	TRBJ2-7	once	CASSLTRQPYEQYF	TGTGCCAGCAGCTTAACCCGACAGCCCTACGAGCAGTACTTC
-	TRBV7-9	TRBJ2-3	few	CASSPIIAHTDTQYF	TGTGCCAGCAGCCCCATCATAGCCCACACAGATACGCAGTATTTT
-	TRBV15	TRBJ2-1	-	CATTISYNEQFF	TGTGCCACCACAATCTCCTACAATGAGCAGTTCTTC
-	TRBV20-1	TRBJ2-3	-	CSARDRVNTDTQYF	TGCAGTGCTAGAGATAGGGTAAACACAGATACGCAGTATTTT
TRBD1	TRBV5-1	TRBJ1-6	-	CASSLPLGTGGDNSPLHF	TGCGCCAGCAGCTTGCCCCTTGGGACAGGGGGAGATAATTCACCCCTCCACTTT
TRBD2	TRBV7-6	TRBJ2-7	few	CASSLATSGYEQYF	TGTGCCAGCAGCTTAGCCACTAGCGGCTACGAGCAGTACTTC
-	TRBV29-1	TRBJ1-5	-	CSVEVSVDQPQHF	TGCAGCGTTGAGGTTTCAGTGGATCAGCCCCAGCATTTT
TRBD2	TRBV6-5	TRBJ2-5	few	CASSYSLAGAPGGTQYF	TGTGCCAGCAGTTACTCCTTAGCGGGAGCACCTGGGGGGACCCAGTACTTC
TRBD2	TRBV10-3	TRBJ2-1	few	CATAGGREPNEQFF	TGTGCCACCGCCGGCGGGAGGGAGCCTAATGAGCAGTTCTTC
-	TRBV12-3/TRBV12-4	TRBJ2-7	once	CASRSSHEQYF	TGTGCCAGCCGTAGCTCCCACGAGCAGTACTTC
-	TRBV29-1	TRBJ2-3	-	CSVAKVAATDTQYF	TGCAGCGTTGCCAAGGTAGCGGCCACAGATACGCAGTATTTT
-	TRBV6-5	TRBJ1-2	-	CASAGELEGYTF	TGTGCCAGCGCCGGGGAATTGGAAGGCTACACCTTC
TRBD1	TRBV12-3/TRBV12-4	TRBJ1-4	few	CASSSATGALFIELFF	TGTGCCAGCAGTTCGGCTACAGGGGCCCTCTTTATCGAACTGTTTTTT
-	TRBV7-9	TRBJ1-5	-	CASSLGGREPQHF	TGTGCCAGCAGCTTAGGGGGTCGGGAACCCCAGCATTTT
TRBD1	TRBV29-1	TRBJ1-3	-	CSVKDRTSGNTIYF	TGCAGCGTCAAGGACAGGACCTCTGGAAACACCATATATTTT
TRBD2	TRBV7-3	TRBJ2-1	few	CASSHPTGTSGRSSYNEQFF	TGTGCCAGCAGCCACCCTACCGGGACTAGTGGGCGGAGCTCCTACAATGAGCAGTTCTTC
-	TRBV29-1	TRBJ2-7	few	CSVAGHPQTFEQYF	TGCAGCGTTGCGGGACACCCGCAAACCTTCGAGCAGTACTTC
-	TRBV20-1	TRBJ1-4	-	CSAEARQVPNEKLFF	TGCAGTGCTGAGGCCAGACAGGTGCCTAATGAAAAACTGTTTTTT
-	TRBV9	TRBJ2-5	-	CASSVEATQETQYF	TGTGCCAGCAGCGTAGAGGCAACCCAAGAGACCCAGTACTTC
TRBD1	TRBV12-3/TRBV12-4	TRBJ1-2	once	CASSPEAGTGGNYGYTF	TGTGCCAGCAGTCCCGAAGCCGGGACAGGGGGCAACTATGGCTACACCTTC
-	TRBV24-1	TRBJ2-4	-	CATTQTKNIQYF	TGTGCCACCACGCAGACTAAAAACATTCAGTACTTC
TRBD2	TRBV2	TRBJ2-5	few	CASSDWAGATGGETQYF	TGTGCCAGCAGTGACTGGGCGGGAGCCACTGGAGGAGAGACCCAGTACTTC
TRBD2	TRBV20-1	TRBJ2-2	-	CSAGVAGGLTGELFF	TGCAGTGCTGGTGTTGCGGGAGGGTTAACCGGGGAGCTGTTTTTT
TRBD1	TRBV6-6	TRBJ2-5	-	CASSSGQDQETQYF	TGTGCCAGCAGTAGCGGACAGGATCAAGAGACCCAGTACTTC
TRBD2	TRBV4-2	TRBJ2-5	few	CASSQEGSSGNKETQYF	TGTGCCAGCAGCCAAGAGGGATCTAGCGGGAACAAAGAGACCCAGTACTTC
-	TRBV29-1	TRBJ2-5	-	CSVEDGGETQYF	TGCAGCGTTGAAGATGGGGGAGAGACCCAGTACTTC
TRBD2	TRBV27	TRBJ2-7	many	CASSLAGGAYEQYF	TGTGCCAGCAGTTTAGCGGGAGGGGCCTACGAGCAGTACTTC
-	TRBV20-1	TRBJ2-5	-	CSARGEGVARETQYF	TGCAGTGCTAGAGGCGAGGGAGTAGCGCGGGAGACCCAGTACTTC
-	TRBV4-2	TRBJ1-5	-	CASSPDRAGGLSNQPQHF	TGTGCCAGCAGCCCAGATAGGGCGGGGGGGCTTAGCAATCAGCCCCAGCATTTT
-	TRBV10-3	TRBJ1-1	-	CAIKRAVNTEAFF	TGTGCCATCAAACGGGCGGTGAACACTGAAGCTTTCTTT
-	TRBV6-5	TRBJ2-7	-	CASWDDPYEQYF	TGTGCCAGCTGGGACGACCCCTACGAGCAGTACTTC
-	TRBV7-2	TRBJ2-3	-	CASSFGRYSARAESADTQYF	TGTGCCAGCAGCTTTGGGAGGTATAGCGCAAGAGCAGAAAGCGCAGATACGCAGTATTTT
TRBD2	TRBV7-2	TRBJ2-1	few	CASSLSSGISSYNEQFF	TGTGCCAGCAGCTTATCTAGCGGGATTTCCTCCTACAATGAGCAGTTCTTC
TRBD2	TRBV20-1	TRBJ2-7	-	CSARPGRARDEQYF	TGCAGTGCTAGACCCGGGAGGGCCAGGGACGAGCAGTACTTC
-	TRBV27	TRBJ2-1	few	CASSLSIENEQFF	TGTGCCAGTAGTTTATCAATTGAGAATGAGCAGTTCTTC
-	TRBV29-1	TRBJ2-7	few	CSVATGKSTYEQYF	TGCAGCGTAGCCACAGGGAAAAGCACCTACGAGCAGTACTTC
-	TRBV18	TRBJ2-1	-	CASSPSQGSGSYNEQFF	TGTGCCAGCTCACCGTCGCAGGGGAGTGGGTCCTACAATGAGCAGTTCTTC
TRBD2	TRBV20-1	TRBJ2-7	few	CSAEPGGPDSYEQYF	TGCAGTGCTGAACCGGGAGGGCCGGACTCGTACGAGCAGTACTTC
-	TRBV7-2	TRBJ2-5	-	CASSQGPGETQYF	TGTGCCAGCAGCCAGGGGCCCGGAGAGACCCAGTACTTC